Here is one TCR beta chain with its context. V was shortened by 3 bases and J by 1 base, with 9 bases between the two germline ends. The CDR3 runs 14 residues. Per the germline V gene, CDR1 is GTSNPN and CDR2 is SVGIG (reference sequence). This entry belongs to a study of early T cells in non-severe SARS-CoV-2 infection. In the study overall: It was bulk RNA from unsorted whole blood that was sequenced, and the chains were unpaired.

TCRdb re-called the 5' RACE reads with MiXCR, one entry per CDR3 protein. The data contain fewer than 100,000 distinct CDR3 sequences, over 9% of them singletons. Sequenced sample: whole blood. This clonotype was obtained from an adult who was a healthcare worker with PCR-confirmed SARS-CoV-2 infection or an uninfected control (not recorded which). The chain links TRBV30 to TRBJ2-2; D is undetermined. CDR3 sequence (DNA): TGTGCCTGGAGGTCGGCAGGGAACACCGGGGAGCTGTTTTTT. Residues: CAWRSAGNTGELFF. The entire variable domain, with the rest obtained from reference TRBV30 and TRBJ2-2, is as follows: SQTIHQWPATLVQPVGSPLSLECTVEGTSNPNLYWYRQAAGRGLQLLFYSVGIGQISSEVPQNLSASRPQDRQFILSSKKLLLSDSGFYLCAWRSAGNTGELFFGEGSRLTVL.